The 32 T cell receptor beta chains below come from one sample, sequenced in a study of T cell responses to AZD1222 COVID-19 vaccine. Profiling relied on immunoSEQ multiplex PCR, and the TCRdb table lists in-frame clones only, not all of them. The sample lists 160,000 or so clones, over 75% occurring once. The input for sequencing was peripheral blood, taken 28 days after the second AZD1222 dose. The receptors stem from an adult who received the AZD1222 COVID-19 vaccine.

The chain carries TRBV19 and TRBJ2-3; 9 bases align to TRBD1. Germline V gene data show CDR1 as LNHDA and CDR2 as SQIVND (reference sequence). The CDR3 contains 14 residues. V was pared by 3 bases and J by 5 bases, with 3 bases of the junction left unmatched. The CDR3 protein is CASSIRQGEDTQYF. The CDR3 nucleotides are TGTGCCAGTAGTATTAGACAGGGGGAAGATACGCAGTATTTT.

This chain connects TRBV7-2 to TRBJ1-2, with D maybe TRBD1 (5 bases). The germline V gene encodes CDR1 SGHTA and CDR2 FQGNSA. This CDR3 contains 12 residues. Trimming cost V 1 base and J 7 bases, with 7 bases left between them. CDR3 sequence (DNA): TGTGCCAGCAGCTTAGAGGGGTTTGGCTACACCTTC. Protein sequence: CASSLEGFGYTF.

The chain carries TRBV4-1 and TRBJ1-2; D remains ambiguous. Germline CDR1 and CDR2: MGHRA and YSYEKL. The length of the CDR3 is 13 residues. Trimming cost V 0 bases and J 8 bases, with 10 bases left between them. This CDR3 reads CASSQEPNYGYTF. For the CDR3, the DNA is TGCGCCAGCAGCCAAGAACCGAATTACGGCTACACCTTC.

Remarks on this clone: The sample has other DNA sequences that encode this CDR3 too. V gene TRBV4-2 combines with J gene TRBJ2-7; D possibly corresponds to TRBD1 (6 bases). The CDR3 has 14 residues. The V and J ends lost 3 bases and 0 bases respectively, with 9 bases between them. Germline CDR1 LGHNA, CDR2 YNFKEQ. The CDR3 spells CASSQRGSSYEQYF. The DNA for the CDR3 is TGTGCCAGCAGCCAGAGGGGGAGCTCCTACGAGCAGTACTTC.

This clone has just a few counts. The chain has TRBV2 and TRBJ2-7; 10 bases map to TRBD1. The length of the CDR3 is 15 residues. Germline trimming cut 8 bases from V and 6 bases from J; bases unmatched to any gene: 13. Germline assignment: CDR1 SNHLY and CDR2 FYNNEI. DNA for the CDR3: TGTGCCAGCCCATCCCCGGGACAGGGGCCGCTCGAGCAGTACTTC. This encodes CASPSPGQGPLEQYF.

This rearrangement joins TRBV29-1 to TRBJ1-1, with 7 bases aligning to TRBD1. Germline V gene lookup returns CDR1 SQVTM and CDR2 ANQGSEA. The CDR3 extends over 13 amino acids. Germline trimming cut 4 bases from V and 4 bases from J; bases unmatched to any gene: 6. Here the CDR3 reads CSVGRGTVTEAFF. Here the CDR3 DNA reads TGCAGCGTTGGCCGGGGGACAGTCACTGAAGCTTTCTTT.

The chain employs TRBV9 and TRBJ1-6; D ambiguous. V was trimmed by 0 bases and J by 0 bases, leaving 10 bases between them. The CDR3 length is 17 residues. The germline gives CDR1 SGDLS, CDR2 YYNGEE. The CDR3 coding sequence is TGTGCCAGCAGCGTAGAGGGCAGGACCTCCTATAATTCACCCCTCCACTTT. This codes for CASSVEGRTSYNSPLHF.

V is TRBV25-1 and J is TRBJ1-3; D not resolved. Germline-derived CDR1 and CDR2 are MGHDK and SYGVNS. The CDR3 has 10 amino acids. Trimming pared 10 bases from V and 7 bases from J, leaving 8 bases between. CDR3 bases: TGTGCCACCCGGGGTAACACCATATATTTT. Its protein product is CATRGNTIYF.

The chain is built from TRBV5-1 and TRBJ2-7, with D uncertain. CDR3 length: 14 amino acids. V lost 0 bases to trimming and J lost 0 bases, with 7 bases between them. Germline lookup yields CDR1 SGHRS and CDR2 YFSETQ. This CDR3 is CASSLDGNSYEQYF. The CDR3 nucleotides read TGCGCCAGCAGCTTGGATGGAAACTCCTACGAGCAGTACTTC.

This chain links TRBV6-5 with TRBJ1-4; no clear D. The CDR3 covers 15 residues. Germline CDR1 and CDR2: MNHEY and SVGAGI. V was trimmed by 6 bases and J by 1 base, leaving 12 bases between them. CDR3 sequence: CASSLDTGTNEKLFF. Written as DNA, the CDR3 is TGTGCCAGCAGCCTCGACACGGGAACTAATGAAAAACTGTTTTTT.

This chain uses TRBV5-1 with TRBJ1-1; the match to TRBD1 covers 10 bases. The CDR3 spans 16 residues. Trimming removed 4 bases from V and 5 bases from J; junction bases left unmatched: 11. Germline CDR1 is SGHRS and CDR2 is YFSETQ. CDR3 in amino acids: CASSPGTGVGTTEAFF. The CDR3 region has the DNA TGCGCCAGCAGCCCGGGGACAGGGGTAGGAACAACTGAAGCTTTCTTT.

This clone was seen once. The V and J genes are TRBV5-1 and TRBJ2-5, with 10 bases lining up with TRBD2. The junction had 7 bases not matched to a gene; V was cut back by 7 bases and J by 1 base. Germline V gives CDR1 SGHRS, CDR2 YFSETQ. The CDR3 covers 15 residues. In DNA, the CDR3 is TGCGCCAGCTACTTAGCGGGGGGAATCCAAGAGACCCAGTACTTC. Translation: CASYLAGGIQETQYF.

The V call is TRBV30, the J call TRBJ1-6; D remains unclear. Trimming cost V 2 bases and J 4 bases, with 6 bases left between them. CDR1 is GTSNPN and CDR2 is SVGIG in the germline V gene (reference sequence). The length of the CDR3 is 13 residues. The CDR3 is CAWSSGYNSPLHF. CDR3 nucleotides: TGTGCCTGGAGTTCCGGATATAATTCACCCCTCCACTTT.

The chain employs TRBV27 and TRBJ2-4, with D perhaps TRBD1 (5 bases). Trimming left V 5 bases short and J 0 bases short, with 14 bases between. The CDR3 loop spans 16 amino acids. Germline values: CDR1 MNHEY, CDR2 SMNVEV (reference sequence). This chain's CDR3 is CASSPGHLLAKNIQYF. For the CDR3, the DNA is TGTGCCAGCAGTCCCGGACACCTTTTAGCCAAAAACATTCAGTACTTC.

The chain couples TRBV30 to TRBJ1-1; 8 positions agree with TRBD1. The CDR3 totals 11 residues. Germline CDR1 is GTSNPN and CDR2 is SVGIG (reference sequence). The V gene end was trimmed by 3 bases and the J gene end by 8 bases; junction bases not matched to a gene: 2. The CDR3 loop is CAWSDRGEAFF. CDR3 DNA: TGTGCCTGGAGCGACAGGGGAGAAGCTTTCTTT.

The chain couples TRBV2 to TRBJ1-5; D possibly corresponds to TRBD1 (6 bases). Germline assignment: CDR1 SNHLY and CDR2 FYNNEI. This CDR3 region has 13 residues. V lost 9 bases and J lost 2, with 11 bases in between. The DNA of the CDR3 is TGTGCCAGTACAGGGTACGGCAATCAGCCCCAGCATTTT. Encoded protein: CASTGYGNQPQHF. Full variable domain (outside the CDR3, taken from reference TRBV2 and TRBJ1-5): EPEVTQTPSHQVTQMGQEVILRCVPISNHLYFYWYRQILGQKVEFLVSFYNNEISEKSEIFDDQFSVERPDGSNFTLKIRSTKLEDSAMYFCASTGYGNQPQHFGDGTRLSIL.

The V gene is TRBV7-2, the J gene TRBJ2-7; D assignment may be TRBD1 or TRBD2 (5 bases each). The CDR3 covers 13 residues. The V and J ends lost 5 bases and 7 bases respectively, with 15 bases between them. Germline CDR1 reads SGHTA; CDR2 reads FQGNSA. The DNA for the CDR3 is TGTGCCAGCAGCATTAGGGACCGCGGGGAGCAGTACTTC. This gives the protein CASSIRDRGEQYF.

This clone was observed a single time. This rearrangement joins TRBV19 to TRBJ2-3; D tentatively reads TRBD1 or TRBD2 (5 bases each). This CDR3 spans 14 amino acids. Germline V gene lookup returns CDR1 LNHDA and CDR2 SQIVND (reference sequence). The V end was cut by 6 bases, the J end by 4 bases, with 14 bases between. This CDR3 is CASSRGVWADTQYF. For the CDR3, the DNA is TGTGCCAGTAGCCGGGGCGTTTGGGCAGATACGCAGTATTTT.

Comment on this clone: This CDR3 is also generated by other DNA sequences in the sample. V and J are TRBV2 and TRBJ1-5; 9 bases are shared with TRBD1. V shed 6 bases and J 5 bases; nucleotides not matched to a gene: 5. The CDR3 has 14 amino acids. Germline CDR1 and CDR2: SNHLY and FYNNEI. The CDR3 DNA sequence: TGTGCCAGCAGAGTGACAGGGGGGGATCAGCCCCAGCATTTT. Protein: CASRVTGGDQPQHF.

CDR3 region: CASSYSGSPYTGELFF. The CDR3 region has the DNA TGTGCCAGCAGTTACTCGGGCAGCCCATACACCGGGGAGCTGTTTTTT. This chain joins TRBV6-5 and TRBJ2-2, with D unresolved. Looked up from germline, CDR1 is MNHEY and CDR2 is SVGAGI. V dropped 0 bases and J dropped 3 bases, with 11 bases sitting between them. This CDR3 is 16 amino acids long.

The chain is built from TRBV27 and TRBJ1-2; D gene unclear. This CDR3 has 15 residues. Germline loops: CDR1 MNHEY, CDR2 SMNVEV (reference sequence). The V and J ends lost 0 bases and 1 base respectively, with 9 bases between them. CDR3 in DNA: TGTGCCAGCAGTTTATCTCTTTTAAATAACTATGGCTACACCTTC. It codes for CASSLSLLNNYGYTF.

The rearrangement links TRBV29-1 to TRBJ1-2; D not resolved. The germline V gene encodes CDR1 SQVTM and CDR2 ANQGSEA. The CDR3 consists of 13 residues. The germline V and J ends were trimmed by 3 bases and 4 bases, with 12 bases remaining between them. The DNA for the CDR3 is TGCAGCGTTGAGCATACGGGAGGCTATGGCTACACCTTC. This codes for CSVEHTGGYGYTF. Complete variable domain (other parts from reference TRBV29-1 and TRBJ1-2): SAVISQKPSRDICQRGTSLTIQCQVDSQVTMMFWYRQQPGQSLTLIATANQGSEATYESGFVIDKFPISRPNLTFSTLTVSNMSPEDSSIYLCSVEHTGGYGYTFGSGTRLTVV.

The V and J genes are TRBV10-3 and TRBJ1-1; no reliable D call. The CDR3 spans 10 residues. The germline V and J ends were trimmed by 10 bases and 4 bases, with 7 bases remaining between them. Germline lookup yields CDR1 ENHRY and CDR2 SYGVKD. CDR3 region: CATGGTEAFF. DNA for the CDR3: TGTGCCACCGGAGGCACTGAAGCTTTCTTT.

CDR3 bases: TGTGCCAGCAGCGAACTGACAGGGGCAGACACAGATACGCAGTATTTT. It translates to CASSELTGADTDTQYF. The chain combines TRBV13 with TRBJ2-3, with 8 positions matching TRBD1. The junction had 9 bases not matched to a gene; V was cut back by 5 bases and J by 2 bases. Germline V lookup: CDR1 PRHDT, CDR2 FYEKMQ (reference sequence). The CDR3 extends over 16 amino acids. Based on the CDR3 plus reference TRBV13 and TRBJ2-3, the full variable domain is AAGVIQSPRHLIKEKRETATLKCYPIPRHDTVYWYQQGPGQDPQFLISFYEKMQSDKGSIPDRFSAQQFSDYHSELNMSSLELGDSALYFCASSELTGADTDTQYFGPGTRLTVL.

This sequence joins TRBV27 and TRBJ1-1; D not resolved. The V end lost 0 bases, the J end lost 12 bases, and 11 bases lay between the germline ends. CDR3 size: 12 residues. CDR1 and CDR2 (germline): MNHEY, SMNVEV (reference sequence). CDR3: CASSLSLLDSFF. The DNA of the CDR3 is TGTGCCAGCAGTTTATCCCTCTTAGACTCTTTCTTT.

This chain connects TRBV27 to TRBJ2-3; perhaps TRBD1 as D (7 bases). The V end lost 4 bases, the J end lost 5 bases, and 22 bases lay between the germline ends. Germline assignment: CDR1 MNHEY and CDR2 SMNVEV (reference sequence). The CDR3 is 17 residues long. The CDR3 is CASSSTPGGAGRDTQYF. DNA for the CDR3: TGTGCCAGCAGTTCCACCCCAGGGGGTGCGGGGAGAGATACGCAGTATTTT.

This clone was observed a few times. This chain uses TRBV11-3 with TRBJ2-6; D uncertain. The CDR3 has 14 amino acids. CDR1 and CDR2 (germline): SGHNT, YENEEA. V lost 4 bases to trimming and J lost 2 bases, with 6 bases between them. The CDR3 nucleotides are TGTGCCAGCAGCTCAGGTCCTGGGGCCAACGTCCTGACTTTC. Translating it yields CASSSGPGANVLTF.

The CDR3 sequence is CATLRRENTEAFF. The CDR3 region has the DNA TGTGCCACCTTAAGAAGGGAGAACACTGAAGCTTTCTTT. The chain combines TRBV18 with TRBJ1-1; unclear D gene. CDR3 length equals 13 residues. Per germline, CDR1 KGHSH and CDR2 LQKENI. V dropped 10 bases and J dropped 1 base, with 13 bases sitting between them. Filled out from reference TRBV18 and TRBJ1-1, the complete variable domain reads NAGVMQNPRHLVRRRGQEARLRCSPMKGHSHVYWYRQLPEEGLKFMVYLQKENIIDESGMPKERFSAEFPKEGPSILRIQQVVRGDSAAYFCATLRRENTEAFFGQGTRLTVV.

The genes are TRBV5-5 and TRBJ1-2; TRBD1 might be the D (5 bases). CDR3 size: 15 residues. CDR1 and CDR2 (germline): SGHKS, YYEKEE (reference sequence). V gave up 2 bases and J gave up 0 bases, with 11 bases separating them. Here the CDR3 reads CASSFIDSANYGYTF. CDR3 coding DNA: TGTGCCAGCAGCTTCATCGACAGCGCTAACTATGGCTACACCTTC.

The gene calls are TRBV11-3 and TRBJ1-3; 12 bases align to TRBD1. Per the germline V gene, CDR1 is SGHNT and CDR2 is YENEEA. This CDR3 spans 17 amino acids. The V and J ends lost 5 bases and 3 bases, in that order; junction bases with no gene match: 8. For the CDR3, the DNA is TGTGCCAGCAGCCTTGGGACAGGGGGCTTTTTTGGAAACACCATATATTTT. Encoded protein: CASSLGTGGFFGNTIYF.

The chain has TRBV7-3 and TRBJ2-2; 8 bases are shared with TRBD1. The CDR3 is 17 amino acids. The germline V gene encodes CDR1 SGHTA and CDR2 FQGTGA. V shed 1 base, J shed 6 bases, and the junction held 10 bases outside the gene matches. CDR3 sequence reads: CASSLRTGSYTSGELFF. CDR3 nucleotide sequence: TGTGCCAGCAGCTTAAGGACAGGGAGTTATACATCCGGGGAGCTGTTTTTT.

The V gene is TRBV6-2 or TRBV6-3, the J gene TRBJ2-7; 8 bases line up with TRBD2. CDR1 and CDR2 from the germline V gene are MNHEY and SVGEGT. The junction had 10 bases not matched to a gene; V was cut back by 0 bases and J by 3 bases. This CDR3 has 17 amino acids. In DNA form, the CDR3 reads TGTGCCAGCAGTTACTCGGGAAGGACTAGCAGAAACTACGAGCAGTACTTC. Translated, it gives CASSYSGRTSRNYEQYF.